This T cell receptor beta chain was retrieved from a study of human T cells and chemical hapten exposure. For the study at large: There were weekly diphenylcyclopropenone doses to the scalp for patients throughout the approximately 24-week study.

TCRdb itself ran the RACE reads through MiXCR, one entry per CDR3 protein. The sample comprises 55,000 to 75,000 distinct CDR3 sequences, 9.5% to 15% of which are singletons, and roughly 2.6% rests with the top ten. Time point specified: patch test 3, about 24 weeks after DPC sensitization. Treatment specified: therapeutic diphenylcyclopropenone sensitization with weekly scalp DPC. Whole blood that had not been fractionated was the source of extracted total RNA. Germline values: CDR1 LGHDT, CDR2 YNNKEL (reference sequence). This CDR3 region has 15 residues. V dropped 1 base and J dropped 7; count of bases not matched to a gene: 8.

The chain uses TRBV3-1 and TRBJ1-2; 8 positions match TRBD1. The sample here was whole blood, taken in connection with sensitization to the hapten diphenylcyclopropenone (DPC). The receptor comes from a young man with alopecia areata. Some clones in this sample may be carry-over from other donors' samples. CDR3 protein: CASSQAGTGGGGYTF. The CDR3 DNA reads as TGTGCCAGCAGCCAAGCTGGGACAGGAGGCGGTGGCTACACCTTC.